This T cell receptor (beta chain) is from a study of blood T cells in healthy people across ages. Findings of the study overall: Unknown donor CMV status possibly confounded expanded clonotype changes.

The CDR3 is made up of 15 amino acids. In germline, CDR1 is SGHRS, CDR2 YFSETQ. Concerning this clonotype itself: Its antigen is still unknown. An end of the junction differs from the germline gene, which may be a read error.

Sample-barcoded 5' priming and a J-beta primer mix drove a second PCR of roughly 6 to 12 cycles. MiXCR, applied by TCRdb to the 5' RACE reads, yields one record per CDR3 protein. Here the sample spans about 800,000 distinct CDR3 sequences, roughly 64% being singletons. There were healthy Caucasian individuals from Russia, aged roughly 6 to 90, serving as donors. Investigators took 8.5 to 10 milliliters of peripheral blood from every donor. The receptor's source is a man in his thirties or forties in good health. The source material was blood. This chain links TRBV5-1 with TRBJ2-7, with 8 bases lining up with TRBD1. This chain's CDR3 is CANSQDRVPSYEQYF. The CDR3 coding sequence is TGCGCCAACAGCCAGGACAGGGTCCCTTCCTACGAGCAGTACTTC. Together with reference TRBV5-1 and TRBJ2-7, the CDR3 gives the full variable domain: KAGVTQTPRYLIKTRGQQVTLSCSPISGHRSVSWYQQTPGQGLQFLFEYFSETQRNKGNFPGRFSGRQFSNSRSEMNVSTLELGDSALYLCANSQDRVPSYEQYFGPGTRLTVT.